The clone carrying this TCR beta chain showed up just once. This specimen belongs to a study of T cell changes during pregnancy in multiple sclerosis. From germline, CDR1 is SGHDT and CDR2 YYEEEE. There are 16 residues in the CDR3. V gave up 2 bases and J gave up 10 bases; unmatched junction bases: 8. Generated by immunoSEQ multiplex PCR, the TCRdb table keeps only in-frame clones and is missing some. Of roughly 60,000 clones in the sample, about 90% were seen once. Sample: peripheral blood, taken in the second trimester of pregnancy. The TCR sequence derives from a female donor in good health, enrolled as a control in a pregnancy study. The J gene is TRBJ2-1, the V gene TRBV5-6; 14 bases are shared with TRBD2. CDR3 bases: TGTGCCAGCAGCTTCCTACGACTAGCGGGGGGGACCGAGCAGTTCTTC. This sequence encodes CASSFLRLAGGTEQFF.